This record concerns one T cell receptor beta chain sequence. This clonotype was detected many times. Its recognized antigen is unknown. No clone much larger than this one lies a single base away; base qualities are absent. This specimen comes from a study of CD8+CD57+ T cells in acquired aplastic anemia (dated by TCRdb to between 2017 and 2018). The study in broad terms: On average, sorted CD4+ and CD8+ cells yielded 3.2 ug of extracted DNA, with a range of 0.2 to 27.4 ug. A CD8+CD57+ expansion meant a frequency higher than the mean frequency seen in healthy subjects. General conclusions and limits of the study: Roughly 29 CD8+ CDR3 sequences were found in both patients and controls but appeared to be highly expressed in patients and within the immunodominant clones of the patients. Patients and healthy controls showed no significant difference in CD8+ Simpson's diversity (P=0.060).

The patients picked for sequencing were ones in whom flow cytometry had shown an expansion of CD8+CD57+ cells. Severe acquired aplastic anemia was diagnosed in all patients according to International Study of Aplastic Anemia and Agranulocytosis and Camitta criteria. Patients had received no therapy at the time of blood sampling. In the study, sorted CD4+ and CD8+ blood T cells from patients with severe aplastic anemia and from healthy subjects underwent deep sequencing of TCR repertoires. Patients were enrolled in the USA under clinicaltrials.gov protocols 00001620, 01623167, 00001397, 00071045, 00081523 and 00961064. Ficoll-Paque density gradient centrifugation was used to isolate peripheral blood mononuclear cells. CD4+ and CD8+ T cells were sorted by FACS or magnetic beads before DNA extraction. From its cysteine to its phenylalanine, the CDR3 spans 15 amino acids. The DNA shown is the 45-base CDR3, in frame from base 1. CDR1 SGDLS and CDR2 YYNGEE are derived from the germline V gene. Relative to germline, V is 0 bases shorter and J is 5 bases shorter, with 9 bases between their ends.

TCR beta VDJ combination and CDR3 sequence profiling used genomic DNA as the template. An Illumina HiSeq 2000 was used for TCR repertoire sequencing. The authors' pipeline ran thus. TRBV/TRBJ rearrangement plots, CDR3 size and DJ length profiles, and Simpson's diversity index were used to assess repertoires. The immunodominant clone was defined as the most abundant DNA sequence in deep sequencing data. CDR3 amino acid sequences were screened for sharing across subjects and were compared with published repertoires and the VDJdb database. TCRdb itself trimmed the public reads at Q25 with fastp, ran MiXCR and retained productive beta chains. Each CDR3 protein appears once, grouped with its most common genes and DNA. The authors' filters were not applied to this entry. Here the sample has under 150,000 distinct CDR3 sequences; approximately 36% occur a single time. About 2.4% of the sample comes from the top ten.

The receptor comes from a human donor with aplastic anemia. The sample comprised sorted CD4+, CD8+, or CD8+CD57+ T cells (not recorded which) from PBMCs. The chain is encoded by TRBV9 joined to TRBJ1-6; the D gene cannot be resolved reliably. For the CDR3, the sequence is CASSVGGRDNSPLHF. The DNA is as follows: TGTGCCAGCAGCGTAGGTGGGAGGGATAATTCACCCCTCCACTTT.